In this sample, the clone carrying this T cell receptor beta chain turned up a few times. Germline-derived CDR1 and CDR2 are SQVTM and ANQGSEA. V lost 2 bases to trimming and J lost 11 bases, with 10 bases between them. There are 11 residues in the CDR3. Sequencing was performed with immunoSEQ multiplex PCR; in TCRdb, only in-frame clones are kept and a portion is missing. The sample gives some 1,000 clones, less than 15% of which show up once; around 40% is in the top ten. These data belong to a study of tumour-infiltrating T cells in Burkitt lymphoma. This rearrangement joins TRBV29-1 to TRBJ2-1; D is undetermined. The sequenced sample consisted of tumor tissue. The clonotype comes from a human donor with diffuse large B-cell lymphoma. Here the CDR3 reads CSVESKQKQFF. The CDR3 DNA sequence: TGCAGCGTTGAATCGAAACAGAAGCAGTTCTTC.